This is a list of T cell receptor beta chains from one sample in a study of blood T cell repertoires in COVID-19. Assay used: immunoSEQ multiplex PCR; TCRdb lists only in-frame clones, some missing. The sample contains fewer than 150,000 clones, roughly 79% of which appear only once. Sequenced material: peripheral blood. The source of these receptors is an older man with acute or convalescent COVID-19. CDR3s include the opening cysteine and the closing phenylalanine or tryptophan. The order of the fields is J gene, D gene, V gene, clone size, CDR3 protein, CDR3 DNA. D genes are given only for firm matches. Size values are once, few and many counts, or a class for expanded clones, and some rows have none.

>TRBJ2-5|TRBD2|TRBV4-2|few
CASSLQPGLAGGRGETQYF
TGTGCCAGCAGCCTTCAACCGGGACTAGCGGGGGGTAGGGGGGAGACCCAGTACTTC
>TRBJ2-3|NA|TRBV10-3|NA
CASNRVGTDTQYF
TGTGCCAGTAACAGGGTAGGGACAGATACGCAGTATTTT
>TRBJ2-3|TRBD1|TRBV6-5|once
CASTRDRVTDTQYF
TGTGCCAGCACCCGGGACAGAGTCACAGATACGCAGTATTTT
>TRBJ2-3|NA|TRBV29-1|NA
CSVREGTTSTDTQYF
TGCAGCGTTCGCGAGGGGACAACTAGCACAGATACGCAGTATTTT
>TRBJ1-4|TRBD1|TRBV9|NA
CASSVDAGGSEKLFF
TGTGCCAGCAGCGTAGATGCAGGGGGAAGTGAAAAACTGTTTTTT
>TRBJ2-7|TRBD2|TRBV9|NA
CASSAPLKRGATYEQYF
TGTGCCAGCAGCGCGCCGCTAAAGCGGGGGGCAACATACGAGCAGTACTTC
>TRBJ2-5|TRBD1|TRBV6-2/TRBV6-3|few
CASSLHGPGQGQETQYF
TGTGCCAGCAGTTTACACGGACCGGGACAGGGTCAAGAGACCCAGTACTTC
>TRBJ2-7|TRBD1|TRBV2|few
CASSEVRSDRGNSYF
TGTGCCAGCAGTGAAGTCCGATCCGACAGGGGAAATTCGTACTTC
>TRBJ1-4|NA|TRBV6-2/TRBV6-3|NA
CASSLGTWEKLFF
TGTGCCAGCAGTCTAGGAACATGGGAAAAACTGTTTTTT
>TRBJ2-1|NA|TRBV4-1|few
CASSPPVRRGASGVYNEQFF
TGCGCCAGCAGCCCCCCCGTGCGTAGGGGCGCATCGGGTGTCTACAATGAGCAGTTCTTC
>TRBJ2-4|TRBD1|TRBV18|NA
CASSPGQGNIQYF
TGTGCCAGCTCGCCAGGACAGGGAAACATTCAGTACTTC
>TRBJ1-6|NA|TRBV3-1/TRBV3-2|NA
CASSQGQTYNSPLHF
TGTGCCAGCAGCCAAGGGCAGACCTATAATTCACCCCTCCACTTT
>TRBJ2-5|TRBD2|TRBV2|NA
CASRWGGTQYF
TGTGCCAGCAGATGGGGGGGGACCCAGTACTTC
>TRBJ1-5|NA|TRBV19|NA
CASSPSGVNQPQHF
TGTGCCAGTAGTCCGTCAGGGGTCAATCAGCCCCAGCATTTT
>TRBJ2-2|TRBD1|TRBV19|NA
CASRMGQATGELFF
TGTGCCAGTAGGATGGGACAGGCCACCGGGGAGCTGTTTTTT
>TRBJ2-7|TRBD2|TRBV7-2|NA
CASSATSGGVPYEQYF
TGTGCCAGCAGCGCTACTAGCGGGGGTGTCCCCTACGAGCAGTACTTC
>TRBJ1-6|NA|TRBV3-1/TRBV3-2|NA
CASSPRAADSPLHF
TGTGCCAGCAGCCCGAGAGCGGCGGATTCACCCCTCCACTTT
>TRBJ2-3|TRBD2|TRBV24-1|once
CATSDFPGLAGGPSTDTQYF
TGTGCCACCAGTGATTTCCCGGGACTAGCGGGGGGGCCTAGCACAGATACGCAGTATTTT
>TRBJ1-3|TRBD1|TRBV25-1|NA
CASSVGQGPGNTIYF
TGTGCCAGCAGTGTAGGACAGGGCCCTGGAAACACCATATATTTT
>TRBJ2-7|NA|TRBV7-2|NA
CASGDSPYEQYF
TGTGCCAGTGGGGACTCTCCCTACGAGCAGTACTTC
>TRBJ1-5|NA|TRBV28|NA
CASSIQGMSQHF
TGTGCCAGCAGTATACAGGGAATGTCCCAGCATTTT
>TRBJ2-1|NA|TRBV6-5|NA
CASSRGGNEQFF
TGTGCCAGCAGTCGAGGGGGCAATGAGCAGTTCTTC
>TRBJ2-7|TRBD1|TRBV2|few
CASDGTGLYEQYF
TGTGCCAGCGATGGGACAGGGCTCTACGAGCAGTACTTC
>TRBJ1-1|NA|TRBV14|NA
CASSQWQGNMNTEAFF
TGTGCCAGCAGCCAATGGCAGGGAAACATGAACACTGAAGCTTTCTTT
>TRBJ1-5|TRBD1|TRBV28|NA
CASSLPGTGFVGNQPQHF
TGTGCCAGCAGTTTACCGGGGACAGGGTTTGTTGGCAATCAGCCCCAGCATTTT
>TRBJ2-3|TRBD2|TRBV11-2|NA
CASSPRGVGDTQYF
TGTGCCAGCAGCCCTCGGGGGGTTGGAGATACGCAGTATTTT
>TRBJ1-2|TRBD1|TRBV18|few
CASSPLTGADYGYTF
TGTGCCAGCTCACCTTTGACAGGGGCAGACTATGGCTACACCTTC
>TRBJ2-1|NA|TRBV5-5|NA
CASSLVQISSYNEQFF
TGTGCCAGCAGCTTGGTCCAGATCAGCTCCTACAATGAGCAGTTCTTC
>TRBJ2-7|NA|TRBV6-2/TRBV6-3|NA
CASSYRGKGPYEQYF
TGTGCCAGCAGTTATCGAGGAAAGGGGCCCTACGAGCAGTACTTC
>TRBJ2-2|NA|TRBV20-1|NA
CSASLSNTGELFF
TGCAGTGCTAGTCTGTCGAACACCGGGGAGCTGTTTTTT
>TRBJ1-5|NA|TRBV6-6|NA
CASSYSRGSQPQHF
TGTGCCAGCAGTTACAGCAGGGGCAGTCAGCCCCAGCATTTT
>TRBJ2-7|TRBD1|TRBV30|NA
CAWGIGTAPYEQYF
TGTGCCTGGGGTATTGGGACAGCCCCCTACGAGCAGTACTTC
>TRBJ1-1|NA|TRBV2|once
CASSERGSTEAFF
TGTGCCAGCAGTGAAAGAGGTAGCACTGAAGCTTTCTTT
>TRBJ2-5|NA|TRBV5-1|NA
CASSLQIQEETQYF
TGCGCCAGCAGCTTACAAATACAGGAAGAGACCCAGTACTTC
>TRBJ1-1|NA|TRBV23-1|few
CASSQPTPREFTEAFF
TGCGCCAGCAGTCAACCCACGCCAAGGGAGTTCACTGAAGCTTTCTTT
>TRBJ2-2|NA|TRBV19|NA
CASRTRGTANANTGELFF
TGTGCCAGTCGCACCCGGGGGACAGCGAACGCGAACACCGGGGAGCTGTTTTTT
>TRBJ1-6|TRBD1|TRBV11-2|few
CASSLSRGLNSPLHF
TGTGCCAGCAGCTTATCCAGGGGGCTTAATTCACCCCTCCACTTT
>TRBJ1-4|TRBD1|TRBV19|once
CASSLGPGQGAEKLFF
TGTGCCAGTAGTCTTGGCCCGGGACAGGGGGCGGAAAAACTGTTTTTT
>TRBJ1-1|NA|TRBV5-1|NA
CASSLAGTPDTEAFF
TGCGCCAGCAGCTTGGCCGGGACACCCGACACTGAAGCTTTCTTT
>TRBJ1-2|NA|TRBV27|NA
CASSLTGQDYGYTF
TGTGCCAGCAGCCTCACAGGGCAGGACTATGGCTACACCTTC
>TRBJ1-6|NA|TRBV27|NA
CASSLYLDSPLHF
TGTGCCAGCAGTTTATACTTGGATTCACCCCTCCACTTT
>TRBJ1-3|NA|TRBV6-5|NA
CATGPGGNTIYF
TGTGCCACTGGCCCGGGGGGAAACACCATATATTTT